This TCR beta chain appears in the sequencing data of a study of blood T cells in healthy people across ages. The second PCR ran roughly 6 to 11 cycles with a sample-barcoded 5' primer and J-beta primers. One entry per CDR3 protein, called by TCRdb with MiXCR from the 5' RACE reads. The sample includes roughly 700,000 distinct CDR3 sequences, 32% of them seen just once. There are 16 residues in the CDR3. The germline V gene has CDR1 KGHSH and CDR2 LQKENI. The V gene lost 0 bases and the J gene lost 4 bases, with 14 bases spanning the gap. This clonotype occurred many times. The chain links TRBV18 to TRBJ2-3; possible D gene TRBD2, 6 bases. The sample was blood. This clonotype originated in a woman older than 75 in good health. CDR3 nucleotides: TGTGCCAGCTCACCACCGCTCCGCGGGGTATCAGATACGCAGTATTTT. Translating gives CASSPPLRGVSDTQYF.